The TCR beta chain described here comes from a study of identical twins. TCRdb re-derived calls from the 5' RACE reads in MiXCR, one entry per CDR3 protein. The table has just under 550,000 distinct CDR3 sequences, approximately 16% seen once; the top ten hold nearly 0.45%. Regarding the study as a whole: Abundant beta clonotypes from cord blood bore fewer insertions; memory repertoires lacked this pattern. Out-of-frame alpha sequences that twins shared showed excess low generation probability.

Only a few counts were recorded for this clonotype. Its target is unknown. Trimming at V came to 4 bases and at J to 6 bases, leaving 3 bases not matched to a gene. Germline CDR1 is LNHDA and CDR2 is SQIVND (reference sequence). CDR3 length equals 14 residues. The same sample was also used in a study of yellow fever vaccine responses in identical twins.

The sequencing input was CD4+ T cells sorted from blood. The chain couples TRBV19 to TRBJ1-6, with TRBD1 identical over 7 bases. The TCR was taken from a woman younger than 30 in good health. CDR3 in DNA: TGTGCCAGTAGTACCCGACAGGGTAATTCACCCCTCCACTTT. Protein sequence: CASSTRQGNSPLHF.